The text below deals with one TCR beta chain. The target antigen is unknown. Specified treatment: roughly 19 received Ad26.COV2.S at low or high dose, single or two shots; 5 received placebo; per-sample allocation not given. Samples were taken on day 63 after the first vaccine or placebo injection. With 6 bases removed from V and 3 bases from J, the gap between germline ends came to 16 bases. CDR1 and CDR2 from the germline V gene are MNHEY and SVGAGI. This CDR3 region has 15 residues. This specimen belongs to a study of Ad26.COV2.S vaccination and SARS-CoV-2 variants. Study-level results: Overall T cell responses may have been underestimated by the analyses of TCR breadth and depth.

Method: immunoSEQ multiplex PCR; TCRdb's copy keeps in-frame clones and lacks some. The sample holds a few hundred thousand clones, under 90% seen once. The TCR was taken from a person aged 18-60 years who received the Ad26.COV2.S COVID-19 vaccine or a placebo. This chain joins TRBV6-5 and TRBJ2-3, with D unresolved. The specimen comprised peripheral blood, sampled in a trial of Ad26.COV2.S vaccine versus placebo. The CDR3, as DNA: TGTGCCAGCAGAGACCAAGGTCCGGTGACAGATACGCAGTATTTT. Encoded protein: CASRDQGPVTDTQYF.